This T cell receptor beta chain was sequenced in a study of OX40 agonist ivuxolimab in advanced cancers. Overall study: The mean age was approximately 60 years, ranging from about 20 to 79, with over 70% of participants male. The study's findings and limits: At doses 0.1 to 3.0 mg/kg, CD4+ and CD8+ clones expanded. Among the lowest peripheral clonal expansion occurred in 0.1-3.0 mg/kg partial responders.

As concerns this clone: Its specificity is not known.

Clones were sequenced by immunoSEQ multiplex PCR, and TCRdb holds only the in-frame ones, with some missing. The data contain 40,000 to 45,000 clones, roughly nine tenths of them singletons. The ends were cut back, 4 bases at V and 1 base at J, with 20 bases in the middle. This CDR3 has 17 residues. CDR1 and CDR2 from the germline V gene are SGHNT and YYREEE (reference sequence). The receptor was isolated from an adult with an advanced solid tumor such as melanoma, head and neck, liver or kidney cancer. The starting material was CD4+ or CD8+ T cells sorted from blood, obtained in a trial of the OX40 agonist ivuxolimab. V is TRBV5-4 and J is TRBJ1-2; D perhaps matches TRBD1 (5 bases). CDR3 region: CASSPGTLRLGNYGYTF. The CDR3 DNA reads TGTGCCAGCAGCCCGGGGACCCTCCGCCTCGGTAACTATGGCTACACCTTC.